A single T cell receptor (beta chain) is shown here with its context. Under the authors' procedure: Nucleated cell number was recorded as an estimate derived from reference gene primer amplification. The repertoire was sequenced with immunoSEQ multiplex PCR; TCRdb's copy has only in-frame clones and lacks some. The V and J calls and the clone size are those of that table, but D and trimming were determined from the DNA. The repertoire holds about 73,000 clones, with roughly 80% as singletons. The data were obtained in a study of blood T cell repertoires in COVID-19. Whole-study context: Some COVID-19 samples were acute and others convalescent; all came from the United States, Italy and Spain. Nucleic acid was either cDNA or gDNA, and it came from T cells, B-cell-depleted T cells, or PBMCs.

This CDR3 comprises 12 residues. V shed 5 bases and J shed 3 bases, with 5 bases lying between them. Per germline, CDR1 SGHTA and CDR2 FQGNSA. Seattle's enrolled individuals joined amid active infection and were then monitored longitudinally. The clonotype comes from a man aged 70 or older with COVID-19, enrolled during active disease. This chain links TRBV7-2 with TRBJ1-5; D is unclear. The specimen sequenced was peripheral blood. The CDR3: CASSPYNQPQHF. For the CDR3, the DNA is TGTGCCAGCAGCCCCTACAATCAGCCCCAGCATTTT.